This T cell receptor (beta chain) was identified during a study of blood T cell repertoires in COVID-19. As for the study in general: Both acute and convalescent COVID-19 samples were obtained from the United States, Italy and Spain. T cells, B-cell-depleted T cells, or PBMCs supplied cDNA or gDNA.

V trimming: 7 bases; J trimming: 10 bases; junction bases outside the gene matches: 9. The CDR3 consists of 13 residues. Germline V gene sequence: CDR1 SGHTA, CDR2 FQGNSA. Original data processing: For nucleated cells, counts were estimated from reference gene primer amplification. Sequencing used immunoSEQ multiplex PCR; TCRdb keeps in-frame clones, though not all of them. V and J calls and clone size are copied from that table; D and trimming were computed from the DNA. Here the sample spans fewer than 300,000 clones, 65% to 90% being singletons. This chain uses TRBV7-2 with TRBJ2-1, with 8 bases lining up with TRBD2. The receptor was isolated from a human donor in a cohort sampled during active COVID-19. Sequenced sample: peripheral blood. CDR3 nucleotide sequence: TGTGCCAGCACCCCAGCGGGAGATGTAGAGCAGTTCTTC. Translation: CASTPAGDVEQFF. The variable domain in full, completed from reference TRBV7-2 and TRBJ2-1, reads GAGVSQSPSNKVTEKGKDVELRCDPISGHTALYWYRQSLGQGLEFLIYFQGNSAPDKSGLPSDRFSAERTGGSVSTLTIQRTQQEDSAVYLCASTPAGDVEQFFGPGTRLTVL.